A selection of T cell receptor beta chains follows, all from one sample in a study of cytomegalovirus exposure and HLA in healthy donors. The method was immunoSEQ multiplex PCR; TCRdb's version includes in-frame clones alone and lacks a portion of them. Among some 130,000 clones listed, around 77% were seen once. The sample was PBMCs. The receptors here all came from a man aged 25-45 years in good health and CMV-seronegative. CDR3s include the opening cysteine and the closing phenylalanine or tryptophan. The D gene is left open where the match is weak. Rows give clone size only sometimes, using once, few, many, or a class for an expanded clone.

V	length	J	size	D	CDR3	DNA
TRBV4-2	12	TRBJ2-7	few	.	CASSQSSYEQYF	TGTGCCAGCAGCCAGTCTAGCTACGAGCAGTACTTC
TRBV11-2	14	TRBJ2-3	.	.	CASSLGPSGDTQYF	TGTGCCAGCAGCCTAGGACCCTCCGGGGATACGCAGTATTTT
TRBV6-5	14	TRBJ1-1	.	.	CASSPTGYNTEAFF	TGTGCCAGCAGTCCAACAGGTTATAACACTGAAGCTTTCTTT
TRBV4-2	17	TRBJ2-3	.	TRBD2	CASSSKGLAGGSDTQYF	TGTGCCAGCAGCTCCAAGGGACTAGCGGGAGGTTCAGATACGCAGTATTTT
TRBV7-8	15	TRBJ1-4	.	TRBD1	CASSLRDRGNEKLFF	TGTGCCAGCAGCTTACGGGACAGAGGCAATGAAAAACTGTTTTTT
TRBV29-1	13	TRBJ2-3	once	TRBD2	CSVGTRGTDTQYF	TGCAGCGTTGGGACTAGGGGCACAGATACGCAGTATTTT
TRBV19	15	TRBJ1-5	once	.	CASSPGERSNQPQHF	TGTGCCAGTAGTCCGGGGGAGAGGAGCAATCAGCCCCAGCATTTT
TRBV29-1	16	TRBJ2-3	.	TRBD2	CSVVGTSGASTDTQYF	TGCAGCGTTGTAGGAACTAGCGGGGCTAGCACAGATACGCAGTATTTT
TRBV5-1	12	TRBJ2-7	few	TRBD2	CASSSGGYEQYF	TGCGCCAGCAGCTCCGGGGGGTACGAGCAGTACTTC
TRBV28	17	TRBJ1-5	once	.	CASSSYGQSHNNQPQHF	TGTGCCAGCAGTTCTTATGGGCAGAGCCATAACAATCAGCCCCAGCATTTT
TRBV5-4	15	TRBJ1-1	few	.	CASSLASGENTEAFF	TGTGCCAGCAGCTTGGCTTCCGGGGAGAACACTGAAGCTTTCTTT
TRBV5-4	15	TRBJ2-7	.	TRBD2	CASSLWGGGFVKQYF	TGTGCCAGCAGCTTGTGGGGGGGTGGTTTTGTGAAGCAGTACTTC
TRBV28	16	TRBJ2-3	.	TRBD2	CASSLRSGRGTDTQYF	TGTGCCAGCAGTTTAAGGAGCGGGAGAGGCACAGATACGCAGTATTTT
TRBV15	13	TRBJ2-7	.	.	CATSRVRSYEQYF	TGTGCCACCAGCAGAGTTCGGTCCTACGAGCAGTACTTC
TRBV5-1	14	TRBJ2-1	.	TRBD2	CASSLGLAGNEQFF	TGCGCCAGCAGCTTGGGACTAGCGGGAAATGAGCAGTTCTTC
TRBV5-1	14	TRBJ2-7	few	TRBD2	CASSQLAGSYEQYF	TGCGCCAGCAGCCAACTAGCGGGGAGCTACGAGCAGTACTTC
TRBV7-9	12	TRBJ2-1	.	TRBD2	CAIRGLAGEQFF	TGTGCCATCCGGGGACTAGCGGGGGAGCAGTTCTTC
TRBV7-8	13	TRBJ2-5	.	.	CASSPGNLETQYF	TGTGCCAGCAGCCCGGGGAATTTGGAGACCCAGTACTTC
TRBV21-1	15	TRBJ2-7	.	.	CASTMRGLAAYEQYF	TGTGCCAGCACTATGAGGGGACTAGCGGCCTACGAGCAGTACTTC
TRBV5-1	14	TRBJ2-7	.	TRBD2	CASSETSGSREQYF	TGCGCCAGCTCCGAGACTAGCGGGAGCCGCGAGCAGTACTTC
TRBV11-1	17	TRBJ2-1	.	TRBD2	CASSLANLAGGPGEQFF	TGTGCCAGCAGCTTAGCGAACCTAGCGGGAGGGCCTGGTGAGCAGTTCTTC
TRBV4-1	18	TRBJ2-3	.	.	CASSQDVVRAGFTDTQYF	TGCGCCAGCAGCCAAGATGTCGTCAGGGCCGGGTTCACAGATACGCAGTATTTT